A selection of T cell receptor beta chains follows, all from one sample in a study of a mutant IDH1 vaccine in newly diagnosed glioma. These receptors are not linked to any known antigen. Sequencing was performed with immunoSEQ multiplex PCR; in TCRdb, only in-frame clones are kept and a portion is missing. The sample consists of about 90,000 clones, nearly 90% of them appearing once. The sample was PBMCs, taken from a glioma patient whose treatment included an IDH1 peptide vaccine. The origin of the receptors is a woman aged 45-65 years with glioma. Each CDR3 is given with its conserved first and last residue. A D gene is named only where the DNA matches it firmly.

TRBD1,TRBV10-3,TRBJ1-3,TGTGCCATCAGGCCGGGACAGGGGGATTTCGGAAACACCATATATTTT,CAIRPGQGDFGNTIYF
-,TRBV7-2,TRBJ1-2,TGTGCCAGCAGCTTCCTGGGGGGTGCTAACTATGGCTACACCTTC,CASSFLGGANYGYTF
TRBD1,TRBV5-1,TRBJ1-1,TGCGCCAGCAGCGAGCGGACAGGGGGAGGCACTGAAGCTTTCTTT,CASSERTGGGTEAFF
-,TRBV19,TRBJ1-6,TGTGCCAGTAGTATCCGGGCAGGATATAATTCACCCCTCCACTTT,CASSIRAGYNSPLHF
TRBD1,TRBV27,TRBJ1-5,TGTGCCAGCAGTCCAAGACAGGGCTTTGCGCCCCAGCATTTT,CASSPRQGFAPQHF
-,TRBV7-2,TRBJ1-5,TGTGCCAGCAGCTTCGGGACGGGCGGAGGTCAGCCCCAGCATTTT,CASSFGTGGGQPQHF
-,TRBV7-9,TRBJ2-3,TGTGCCAGCAGCAGGACCTCACAGGCAGATACGCAGTATTTT,CASSRTSQADTQYF
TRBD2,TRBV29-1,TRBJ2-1,TGCAGCGTTCTAGCGGGAACGACCTACAATGAGCAGTTCTTC,CSVLAGTTYNEQFF
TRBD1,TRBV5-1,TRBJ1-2,TGCGCCAGCAGCCCCCAGGGGGTCGACTATGGCTACACCTTC,CASSPQGVDYGYTF
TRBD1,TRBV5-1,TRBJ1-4,TGCGCCAGCAGCCCCGGGACAGGGAGGGAAAAACTGTTTTTT,CASSPGTGREKLFF